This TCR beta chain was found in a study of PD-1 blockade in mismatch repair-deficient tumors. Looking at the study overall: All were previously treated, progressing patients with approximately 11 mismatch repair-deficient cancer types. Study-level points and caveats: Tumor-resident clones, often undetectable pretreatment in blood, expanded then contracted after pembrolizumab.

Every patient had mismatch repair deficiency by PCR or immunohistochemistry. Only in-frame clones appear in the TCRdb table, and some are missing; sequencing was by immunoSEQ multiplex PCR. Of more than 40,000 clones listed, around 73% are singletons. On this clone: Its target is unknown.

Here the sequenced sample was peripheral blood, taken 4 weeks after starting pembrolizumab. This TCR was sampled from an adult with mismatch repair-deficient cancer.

CDR3 in DNA: TGCAGCGCCTTAACAGGGGATGGCTATGGCTACACCTTC. Translation: CSALTGDGYGYTF. The rearrangement joins TRBV29-1 to TRBJ1-2; 7 bases map to TRBD1. The V segment lost 7 bases and the J segment 4 bases; nucleotides outside the gene matches: 9. Germline CDR1 SQVTM, CDR2 ANQGSEA. CDR3 length: 13 amino acids.